Here is one T cell receptor (beta chain) with its context. Its target antigen remains unknown. Per-base quality was not reported, and no clone a single base away is much larger than it. The sample comes from a study of blood T cell repertoires in COVID-19 (dated by TCRdb to 2018 to 2020). Regarding the complete study: Samples covering the acute and convalescent phases of COVID-19 were provided by collaborators in the United States, Italy and Spain. A freely available public database, intended as a resource for researchers studying the immune response to SARS-CoV-2, is where the repertoires were released. Subjects who had been exposed to COVID-19, were actively infected with it, or had recovered from it provided the deeply sampled blood TCRbeta repertoires that made up the dataset. Where HLA class I and class II types were available, the types were taken from metadata supplied by the sample provider, not from assay-based typing. A de-identified subject ID, COVID-19 status, age in years and sex were almost always included in the sample metadata. The prospective study material was composed of cDNA or gDNA derived from T cells, B-cell-depleted T cells, or PBMCs. Samples came from the ongoing ImmuneRACE study (first 160 participants) plus 1,254 subjects from 6 global collaborators. The study at large found these results: The amount of clinical and demographic metadata varied by source and participant and was provided uncurated.

The collaborating institutions used their own protocols to collect whole blood in K2EDTA tubes. For TCRbeta analysis, collaborators shipped samples in one of three forms: frozen whole blood, isolated PBMCs, or DNA extracted from either of those sample types. From a lookup of the germline V gene (reference sequence), CDR1 and CDR2 are MNHEY and SMNVEV. Relative to germline, V is missing 7 bases and J is missing 0 bases, with 11 bases of the junction outside any gene match. Including cysteine and phenylalanine, the CDR3 has 17 amino acids. The read is trimmed to its CDR3 DNA, 51 bases read in frame from base 1. TCRbeta CDR3 regions were amplified from genomic DNA using the immunoSEQ Assay, a bias-controlled multiplex PCR. As for how the authors treated the data: The number of nucleated cells in each sample was estimated from the amplification of reference gene primers within the assay. To quantify the absolute abundance of each unique TCRbeta CDR3 rearrangement, sequence reads were collapsed and filtered. Productive Simpson clonality was computed per sample as the square root of Simpson's diversity index over productive rearrangements. TCRdb obtained this table from immuneACCESS and retained in-frame rearrangements with V and J assigned. These tables miss some clones; where compared with another copy, unresolved V genes account for less than half of the shortfall, and the remainder is unexplained. The DNA was the basis for D and trimming; V, J and clone size are from that table. In this sample the table shows about 80,000 clones, approximately 80% of which occur a single time. The top ten constitute over 10% of the sample.

This sequence originates from a human donor in a cohort sampled during active COVID-19. The sample was peripheral blood. The rearrangement combines TRBV27 with TRBJ2-2, and TRBD1 matches 7 of the central bases. The DNA sequence follows: TGTGCCAGCATTAGCGCCGACAGGGTGGCGAACACCGGGGAGCTGTTTTTT. This is translated as CASISADRVANTGELFF.